One and the same sample provided the 17 T cell receptor beta chains below, sequenced in a study of shared clonotypes between healthy human individuals. Using immunoSEQ multiplex PCR, the repertoire was profiled, and TCRdb retains in-frame clones only, with some absent. This table has over a million clones, 98% appearing once. Sequencing was carried out using naive CD4+ T cells sorted from blood. Sample subset: CD45RA+ positively selected. The origin of the receptors is a man younger than 40 in good health.

On this clone: At the DNA level, this CDR3 is encoded by other sequences in the same sample as well. The V call is TRBV2, the J call TRBJ2-5; 7 bases map to TRBD1. V lost 6 bases to trimming and J lost 3 bases; unmatched junction nucleotides: 1. The germline gives CDR1 SNHLY, CDR2 FYNNEI. The CDR3 totals 12 residues. CDR3 in DNA: TGTGCCAGCAGCGACAGGGAAGAGACCCAGTACTTC. Translating gives CASSDREETQYF.

This clone was found once. The chain carries TRBV5-5 and TRBJ2-5, with 13 nucleotides matching TRBD2. Germline V CDR1 and CDR2: SGHKS, YYEKEE (reference sequence). Trimming cost V 4 bases and J 3 bases; bases outside gene matches: 3. This CDR3 comprises 15 residues. The CDR3 is CASSQGLAGEETQYF. The CDR3 coding sequence is TGTGCCAGCAGCCAAGGACTAGCGGGAGAAGAGACCCAGTACTTC.

This chain uses TRBV7-6 with TRBJ2-1; TRBD2 matches 9 bases. The ends lost 8 bases at V and 7 bases at J; junction bases unmatched: 12. CDR1 SGHVS and CDR2 FNYEAQ come from the germline V gene. The CDR3 extends over 15 amino acids. The CDR3 sequence is CASSFGLAGKNEQFF. CDR3 bases: TGTGCCAGCTCCTTTGGGCTAGCGGGAAAGAATGAGCAGTTCTTC.

The J gene is TRBJ1-3, the V gene TRBV14, with TRBD1 as a possible D gene (5 bases). This CDR3 region has 14 residues. CDR1 and CDR2 (germline): SGHDN, FVKESK. V lost 4 bases to trimming and J lost 2 bases, with 9 bases between them. DNA for the CDR3: TGTGCCAGCAGCCCGTTCAGGGCTGGAAACACCATATATTTT. Encoded protein: CASSPFRAGNTIYF.

V usage is TRBV11-2 and J usage is TRBJ2-2; D is tentatively TRBD1 or TRBD2 (5 bases each). Per germline, CDR1 SGHAT and CDR2 FQNNGV. The CDR3 has 15 residues. Trimming removed 4 bases at V and 4 bases at J, with 13 bases between. CDR3 DNA sequence: TGTGCCAGCAGCTATACCATGGGGGTCACCGGGGAGCTGTTTTTT. Its translation is CASSYTMGVTGELFF.

Regarding this clone: The DNA is omitted, as the CDR3 cannot be located on it reliably, and the CDR3 follows TCRdb's listing. The chain employs TRBV5-6 and TRBJ1-5. Germline CDR1 and CDR2: SGHDT and YYEEEE. Both ends counted, the CDR3 spans 15 residues. CDR3 region: CASILGGFSGQPQHF.

The rearrangement joins TRBV2 to TRBJ2-7, with TRBD2 matching 7 bases. Trimming removed 3 bases from V and 3 bases from J; junction bases left unmatched: 5. The CDR3 totals 14 residues. Germline V CDR1 and CDR2: SNHLY, FYNNEI. The CDR3 region is CASSESSGHYEQYF. In DNA form, the CDR3 reads TGTGCCAGCAGTGAGTCTAGCGGACACTACGAGCAGTACTTC.

Here the CDR3 DNA reads TGTGCCAGTTCGTATTGGACTAGCGGAACGGGGGAGCAGTACTTC. It specifies CASSYWTSGTGEQYF. The chain combines TRBV6-5 with TRBJ2-7, with 10 bases that match TRBD2. This CDR3 is built from 15 residues. The germline CDR1 and CDR2 sequences are MNHEY and SVGAGI. V lost 9 bases and J lost 7; bases outside the gene matches: 15.

The chain has TRBV25-1 and TRBJ2-3; 8 bases map to TRBD1. This CDR3 has 15 residues. The germline gives CDR1 MGHDK, CDR2 SYGVNS. Germline trimming cut 6 bases from V and 2 bases from J; bases unmatched to any gene: 7. CDR3: CASRIQGVHTDTQYF. The CDR3 bases are TGTGCCAGCAGAATACAGGGGGTCCACACAGATACGCAGTATTTT.

In this sample, this clone turned up once. The chain uses TRBV5-1 and TRBJ1-1; weak D call: TRBD1 (6 bases). The CDR3 sequence is 14 residues long. Germline CDR1 and CDR2: SGHRS and YFSETQ. The germline V and J ends were trimmed by 4 bases and 2 bases, with 12 bases remaining between them. The CDR3, as DNA: TGCGCCAGCAGCCCGGCAGGGGCTAACACTGAAGCTTTCTTT. This gives the protein CASSPAGANTEAFF.

The CDR3 reads CASTLEVRNYGYTF. The CDR3 nucleotides read TGTGCCAGCACGTTGGAGGTGCGGAACTATGGCTACACCTTC. The rearrangement joins TRBV2 to TRBJ1-2; D gene unclear. With 7 bases removed from V and 2 bases from J, the gap between germline ends came to 14 bases. The CDR3 is made up of 14 amino acids. Germline V CDR1 and CDR2: SNHLY, FYNNEI.

This chain uses TRBV28 with TRBJ2-5; tentative D call: TRBD2 (6 bases). The germline gives CDR1 MDHEN, CDR2 SYDVKM. The V and J ends lost 7 bases and 6 bases respectively, with 21 bases between them. The CDR3 runs to 15 residues. Here the CDR3 DNA reads TGTGCCAGCAACACGGTAGGCGCAGGGAGGCAGACCCAGTACTTC. This sequence encodes CASNTVGAGRQTQYF.

The gene calls are TRBV5-1 and TRBJ2-7; D is uncertain. V dropped 4 bases and J dropped 2 bases, with 13 bases sitting between them. The CDR3 is 14 amino acids. Germline lookup yields CDR1 SGHRS and CDR2 YFSETQ. The chain's CDR3 is CASSPDPLPYEQYF. In DNA form, the CDR3 reads TGCGCCAGCAGCCCGGATCCCTTGCCCTACGAGCAGTACTTC.

J is TRBJ2-7 and V is TRBV7-2, with 8 positions matching TRBD2. Germline assignment: CDR1 SGHTA and CDR2 FQGNSA. With V trimmed by 0 bases and J by 0 bases, 4 bases remained unmatched. There are 16 residues in the CDR3. The CDR3 spells CASSLARGRSSYEQYF. CDR3 nucleotide sequence: TGTGCCAGCAGCTTAGCTCGCGGGAGGAGCTCCTACGAGCAGTACTTC.

The J gene is TRBJ2-1, the V gene TRBV19, with D possibly matching TRBD2 (5 bases). Deletions cut 3 bases from V and 5 bases from J, with 14 bases between. The germline gives CDR1 LNHDA, CDR2 SQIVND (reference sequence). This CDR3 is built from 15 residues. The CDR3 DNA is TGTGCCAGTAGTATTGTCCCCCCGAGGGACAATGAGCAGTTCTTC. This codes for CASSIVPPRDNEQFF.

This sequence joins TRBV28 and TRBJ2-1; D ambiguous. CDR1 and CDR2 from the germline V gene are MDHEN and SYDVKM. V lost 6 bases and J 12 bases, leaving 27 bases between the germline ends. This CDR3 has 16 residues. CDR3 amino acids: CASSQVHGGSLGGQFF. CDR3 sequence (DNA): TGTGCCAGCAGCCAAGTCCACGGCGGTAGTCTAGGTGGGCAGTTCTTC.

This rearrangement joins TRBV7-2 to TRBJ1-3; D is possibly TRBD1 (5 bases). CDR1 is SGHTA and CDR2 is FQGNSA in the germline V gene. V gave up 4 bases and J gave up 6 bases, with 13 bases separating them. The CDR3 is made up of 14 amino acids. The CDR3 DNA follows: TGTGCCAGCAGCTCCGGACACAAAGAAAACACCATATATTTT. Protein product: CASSSGHKENTIYF.